This entry is about one TCR beta chain. Antigen unknown. Trimming removed 5 bases from V and 2 bases from J; junction bases left unmatched: 7. Looked up from germline, CDR1 is PRHDT and CDR2 is FYEKMQ (reference sequence). The length of the CDR3 is 16 residues. These data are taken from a study of cytomegalovirus exposure and HLA in healthy donors. Study-level points and caveats: A subsequent analysis found that TCR clusters from the first cohort also tended to co-occur in the roughly 120 validation repertoires, with 94% of cluster scores above 0.

The table came from immunoSEQ multiplex PCR; TCRdb's copy has only in-frame clones and leaves some out. The sample lists under 75,000 clones; 95% to 98% were seen once. Sequenced: PBMCs. The V gene is TRBV13, the J gene TRBJ2-1; 9 bases map to TRBD2. The receptor was derived from a young woman in good health and CMV-seropositive. The DNA of the CDR3 is TGTGCCAGCAGCCCCCCCCTAGCGGGAACCTACAATGAGCAGTTCTTC. This translates into CASSPPLAGTYNEQFF.